This T cell receptor (beta chain) was obtained from a study of blood T cells in healthy people across ages. Study overall: Template switching captured about one barcoded beta molecule per two T cells.

Only a few counts were recorded for this clonotype. Healthy Caucasian individuals from Russia aged about 6 to 90 were enrolled as donors. Combining a sample-barcoded 5' primer with a J-beta primer mix, a second PCR ran for roughly 7 to 11 cycles. TCRdb independently ran MiXCR on the 5' RACE reads; one entry per CDR3 protein. The table lists roughly 700,000 distinct CDR3 sequences, 45% to 50% of them singletons, with about 32% in the top ten. Trimming removed 5 bases from V and 7 bases from J; junction bases left unmatched: 6. The CDR3 has 15 residues. The germline CDR1 and CDR2 sequences are KGHDR and SFDVKD.

The chain couples TRBV24-1 to TRBJ2-1; 11 positions match TRBD2. Material for sequencing was blood. The receptor was derived from a woman aged 55-75 years in good health. Written as DNA, the CDR3 is TGTGCCACCAGTGGGCGACTAGCGGGAATTAATGAGCAGTTCTTC. Translated, it gives CATSGRLAGINEQFF.